This passage covers 29 T cell receptor beta chains from one sample sequenced in a study of CD8+CD57+ T cells in acquired aplastic anemia. The use of genomic DNA as template underpinned the TCR beta VDJ and CDR3 profiling. Each CDR3 protein gets one entry after TCRdb re-called the reads with MiXCR. The sample lists some 98,000 distinct CDR3 sequences; around 62% were seen once. Before being chosen for sequencing, patients had shown CD8+CD57+ cell expansion by flow cytometry. The sequenced material came from sorted CD4+, CD8+, or CD8+CD57+ T cells (not recorded which) from PBMCs. The source is a human donor with aplastic anemia.

The chain couples TRBV29-1 to TRBJ2-7, with D maybe TRBD1 (5 bases). The germline gives CDR1 SQVTM, CDR2 ANQGSEA. V dropped 1 base and J dropped 1 base, with 8 bases sitting between them. The CDR3 length is 13 residues. The CDR3 bases are TGCAGCGTTGAAGGGGGCCAGTCCTACGAGCAGTACTTC. Translating it yields CSVEGGQSYEQYF.

The chain links TRBV20-1 to TRBJ1-2, with D unclear. CDR1 and CDR2 (germline): DFQATT, SNEGSKA (reference sequence). This CDR3 has 14 residues. V was cut by 4 bases and J by 4 bases, with 16 bases left in between. CDR3 DNA sequence: TGCAGTGCTATGGCTCAATCCGGAGGCTATGGCTACACCTTC. Its translation: CSAMAQSGGYGYTF.

This chain joins TRBV7-9 and TRBJ1-3; D ambiguous. CDR3 length: 10 amino acids. The germline V and J ends were trimmed by 5 bases and 8 bases, with 4 bases remaining between them. Germline V gene data show CDR1 as SEHNR and CDR2 as FQNEAQ (reference sequence). The CDR3 DNA follows: TGTGCCAGCAGCCGGGACACCATATATTTT. Protein sequence: CASSRDTIYF.

This clonotype was found many times. The V and J genes are TRBV10-2 and TRBJ1-1; D gene uncertain. The CDR3 totals 11 residues. V was trimmed by 0 bases and J by 8 bases, leaving 4 bases between them. The germline gives CDR1 WSHSY, CDR2 SAAADI. CDR3 DNA sequence: TGCGCCAGCAGTGAGTCGCTAGAAGCTTTCTTT. As protein: CASSESLEAFF.

CDR3 DNA sequence: TGTGCCAGCAGCTCATACAGTGGAACTAATGAAAAACTGTTTTTT. Amino acid sequence: CASSSYSGTNEKLFF. V and J are TRBV11-3 and TRBJ1-4; D remains unclear. The CDR3 contains 15 residues. V was cut by 4 bases and J by 1 base, with 10 bases left in between. Germline CDR1 reads SGHNT; CDR2 reads YENEEA.

This clonotype was found a few times. The genes are TRBV24-1 and TRBJ1-5; no clear D. Per germline, CDR1 KGHDR and CDR2 SFDVKD. Between the trimmed V and J ends, which lost 4 bases and 3 bases, there was a span of 12 bases. The CDR3 has 15 residues. CDR3 residues: CATSDPARPNQPQHF. CDR3 nucleotide sequence: TGTGCCACCAGTGACCCAGCCAGGCCCAATCAGCCCCAGCATTTT.

A few counts support this clonotype. This chain uses TRBV20-1 with TRBJ1-2; D unresolved. This CDR3 region has 10 residues. V was shortened by 5 bases and J by 6 bases, with 7 bases between the two germline ends. Germline CDR1 DFQATT, CDR2 SNEGSKA (reference sequence). This chain's CDR3 is CSAARDGYTF. The CDR3 DNA reads TGCAGTGCTGCCCGGGATGGCTACACCTTC.

V gene TRBV13 combines with J gene TRBJ2-6; 7 bases align to TRBD1. Trimming removed 5 bases from V and 4 bases from J; junction bases left unmatched: 5. CDR1 PRHDT and CDR2 FYEKMQ come from the germline V gene (reference sequence). This CDR3 has 15 amino acids. The CDR3 DNA reads as TGTGCCAGCAGCCCTACAGGGGACGGGGCCAACGTCCTGACTTTC. Its translation is CASSPTGDGANVLTF.

This rearrangement joins TRBV9 to TRBJ2-7; a possible D gene is TRBD1 (6 bases). The CDR3 contains 15 residues. Germline V gene lookup returns CDR1 SGDLS and CDR2 YYNGEE. The ends were cut back, 0 bases at V and 2 bases at J, with 12 bases in the middle. CDR3 region: CASSVEGDNTYEQYF. In nucleotides, the CDR3 is TGTGCCAGCAGCGTAGAGGGGGACAACACCTACGAGCAGTACTTC.

The chain couples TRBV2 to TRBJ1-5; a weak D match, TRBD1 (6 bases). CDR3 length: 14 amino acids. With 5 bases removed from V and 3 bases from J, the gap between germline ends came to 11 bases. In germline, CDR1 is SNHLY, CDR2 FYNNEI. CDR3 region: CASSYAGANQPQHF. The CDR3, as DNA: TGTGCCAGCAGTTATGCGGGGGCCAATCAGCCCCAGCATTTT.

This clonotype has at least ten counts. V gene TRBV6-1 combines with J gene TRBJ2-1; 11 bases map to TRBD1. Looked up from germline, CDR1 is MNHNS and CDR2 is SASEGT. The CDR3 is made up of 15 amino acids. Trimming cost V 6 bases and J 9 bases; bases outside gene matches: 10. The CDR3 protein is CASSPGTGGVGEQFF. The DNA for the CDR3 is TGTGCCAGCAGCCCCGGGACAGGGGGTGTGGGTGAGCAGTTCTTC.

This clonotype was recorded at least ten times. The chain employs TRBV29-1 and TRBJ1-1; D uncertain. Looked up from germline, CDR1 is SQVTM and CDR2 is ANQGSEA. The ends were cut back, 1 base at V and 5 bases at J, with 14 bases in the middle. This CDR3 region has 14 residues. CDR3 in DNA: TGCAGCGTTGAAGGGCAGAGGGCAAATACTGAAGCTTTCTTT. Translated: CSVEGQRANTEAFF. Supplemented by reference TRBV29-1 and TRBJ1-1, the full variable domain reads SAVISQKPSRDICQRGTSLTIQCQVDSQVTMMFWYRQQPGQSLTLIATANQGSEATYESGFVIDKFPISRPNLTFSTLTVSNMSPEDSSIYLCSVEGQRANTEAFFGQGTRLTVV.

This clonotype was observed a single time. This CDR3 is CASSPGVGWDTQYF. The CDR3 DNA reads as TGTGCCAGCAGCCCAGGGGTTGGGTGGGATACGCAGTATTTT. The chain links TRBV7-9 to TRBJ2-3, with D possibly matching TRBD1 (6 bases). V lost 5 bases to trimming and J lost 6 bases, with 15 bases between them. The CDR3 runs 14 residues. Germline lookup yields CDR1 SEHNR and CDR2 FQNEAQ (reference sequence).

V and J are TRBV2 and TRBJ2-7; no reliable D call. CDR1 and CDR2 from the germline V gene are SNHLY and FYNNEI. This CDR3 is built from 14 residues. V lost 4 bases, J lost 2 bases, and 12 bases lay in between. In DNA form, the CDR3 reads TGTGCCAGCAGTGGGTTTAGGGCAACCTACGAGCAGTACTTC. Its translation: CASSGFRATYEQYF.

The J gene is TRBJ2-5, the V gene TRBV7-2, with D unresolved. The CDR3 spans 14 residues. Per germline, CDR1 SGHTA and CDR2 FQGNSA. V lost 1 base and J 5 bases, leaving 11 bases between the germline ends. CDR3 sequence reads: CASSLDGPRETQYF. Here the CDR3 DNA reads TGTGCCAGCAGCTTAGACGGGCCGAGGGAGACCCAGTACTTC.

The chain has TRBV15 and TRBJ1-2; tentative D call: TRBD1 (5 bases). In germline, CDR1 is LNHNV, CDR2 YYDKDF (reference sequence). The CDR3 consists of 12 residues. Trimming left V 4 bases short and J 8 bases short, with 11 bases between. In DNA, the CDR3 is TGTGCCACCAGCACGGCGGGGCGCGGCTACACCTTC. Its protein is CATSTAGRGYTF.

The V gene is TRBV10-3, the J gene TRBJ2-7; 8 nucleotides align to TRBD1. Germline-derived CDR1 and CDR2 are ENHRY and SYGVKD. V lost 6 bases, J lost 2 bases, and 9 bases stayed unmatched. The CDR3 covers 15 residues. CDR3 amino acids: CAISTSDRVAYEQYF. CDR3 coding DNA: TGTGCCATCAGCACTTCGGACAGGGTGGCCTACGAGCAGTACTTC.

The chain employs TRBV20-1 and TRBJ2-7, with 7 nucleotides matching TRBD2. The germline V gene has CDR1 DFQATT and CDR2 SNEGSKA (reference sequence). This CDR3 contains 13 residues. Trimming cost V 4 bases and J 5 bases; bases outside gene matches: 8. The CDR3 DNA is TGCAGTGCTACCGAGGCGGGGGTGGACGAGCAGTACGTC. Translating gives CSATEAGVDEQYV.

The CDR3 nucleotides read TGTGCCAGTACCCTTAAACAGGGGAGTGACACTGAAGCTTTCTTT. Translation gives CASTLKQGSDTEAFF. V is TRBV19 and J is TRBJ1-1; 7 nucleotides line up with TRBD1. The V gene end was trimmed by 7 bases and the J gene end by 3 bases; junction bases not matched to a gene: 11. CDR1 and CDR2 (germline): LNHDA, SQIVND (reference sequence). This CDR3 comprises 15 residues.

The sample holds one count of this clonotype. V is TRBV20-1 and J is TRBJ2-5; 12 bases align to TRBD2. V was clipped by 2 bases and J by 5 bases; unmatched bases: 9. This CDR3 has 16 residues. Germline V gene lookup returns CDR1 DFQATT and CDR2 SNEGSKA (reference sequence). This CDR3 is CSARPASGGAWETQYF. The CDR3 bases are TGCAGTGCTAGACCTGCTAGCGGGGGGGCCTGGGAGACCCAGTACTTC.

The V and J genes are TRBV19 and TRBJ2-7, with D hard to call. CDR3 size: 14 residues. CDR1 and CDR2 from the germline V gene are LNHDA and SQIVND (reference sequence). V lost 5 bases and J 2 bases, leaving 13 bases between the germline ends. DNA of the CDR3: TGTGCCAGTAGTGTAGGTTCAGCCGCCTACGAGCAGTACTTC. Translated: CASSVGSAAYEQYF.

The CDR3 reads CASSPGRGGQPQHF. The DNA for the CDR3 is TGTGCCAGTAGTCCCGGCAGGGGAGGTCAGCCCCAGCATTTT. The V gene is TRBV19, the J gene TRBJ1-5; perhaps TRBD1 as D (6 bases). CDR1 is LNHDA, CDR2 SQIVND, per germline (reference sequence). This CDR3 comprises 14 residues. Trimming removed 5 bases from V and 6 bases from J, with 14 bases in between.

This chain uses TRBV24-1 with TRBJ2-1; TRBD1 agrees at 8 bases. Trimming at V came to 9 bases and at J to 4 bases, leaving 10 bases not matched to a gene. Germline CDR1 reads KGHDR; CDR2 reads SFDVKD. This CDR3 is 15 amino acids long. The DNA for the CDR3 is TGTGCCACCGCCGGGCCGGGGACAGGTTACAATGAGCAGTTCTTC. It translates to CATAGPGTGYNEQFF.

This chain links TRBV20-1 with TRBJ2-7, with D tentatively TRBD2 (5 bases). The germline V gene has CDR1 DFQATT and CDR2 SNEGSKA (reference sequence). The CDR3 loop spans 11 amino acids. V was trimmed by 1 base and J by 5 bases, leaving 6 bases between them. CDR3 in DNA: TGCAGTGCTAGAGCCGGGGACGAGCAGTACTTC. This translates into CSARAGDEQYF.

The chain joins TRBV20-1 to TRBJ1-5; possible D gene TRBD1, 5 bases. CDR3 length equals 13 residues. Between the trimmed V and J ends, which lost 6 bases and 4 bases, there was a span of 13 bases. In germline, CDR1 is DFQATT, CDR2 SNEGSKA (reference sequence). The CDR3 sequence is CSARAAGNQPQHF. CDR3 DNA: TGCAGTGCCAGGGCTGCGGGGAATCAGCCCCAGCATTTT.

This clonotype has a handful of counts. This chain links TRBV7-3 with TRBJ2-3; D might be TRBD2 (5 bases). CDR3 length equals 12 residues. V lost 8 bases to trimming and J lost 2 bases, with 8 bases between them. Germline lookup yields CDR1 SGHTA and CDR2 FQGTGA. In DNA form, the CDR3 reads TGTGCCAGCGGGGAGCCCACAGATACGCAGTATTTT. Amino acids: CASGEPTDTQYF. Full variable domain (rest looked up from reference TRBV7-3 and TRBJ2-3): GAGVSQTPSNKVTEKGKYVELRCDPISGHTALYWYRQSLGQGPEFLIYFQGTGAADDSGLPNDRFFAVRPEGSVSTLKIQRTERGDSAVYLCASGEPTDTQYFGPGTRLTVL.

This clonotype was observed a single time. The J gene is TRBJ1-5, the V gene TRBV7-8, with D perhaps TRBD1 (6 bases). Trimming removed 5 bases at V and 3 bases at J, with 11 bases between. Germline V gene data show CDR1 as SGHVS and CDR2 as FQNEAQ. CDR3 length: 14 amino acids. CDR3: CASSPAGDNQPQHF. CDR3 DNA: TGTGCCAGCAGCCCGGCAGGGGACAATCAGCCCCAGCATTTT.

This rearrangement joins TRBV29-1 to TRBJ1-5; 7 positions match TRBD1. V lost 6 bases to trimming and J lost 11 bases; unmatched junction nucleotides: 10. CDR3 length equals 12 residues. CDR1 is SQVTM, CDR2 ANQGSEA, per germline. CDR3 coding DNA: TGCAGCGTCTCGCAGGGGGGAAAAGCCCAGCATTTT. This codes for CSVSQGGKAQHF.

A note on this clonotype: The junction differs from germline at one of its ends, possibly a read error. J is TRBJ1-1 and V is TRBV10-1; D call uncertain. The CDR3 extends over 14 amino acids. In germline, CDR1 is WNHNN, CDR2 SYGVQD (reference sequence). As DNA, the CDR3 is TGCGCCAGCAGTGATGGAGGCACTAACACTGAAGCTCTCTTT. It yields the protein CASSDGGTNTEALF.